This T cell receptor (beta chain) was sequenced in a study of blood T cell repertoires in COVID-19. Participant age was roughly 18 to 90 years, and participants resided in approximately 25 US areas. Authors' analysis steps: For nucleated cells, counts were estimated from reference gene primer amplification. Assay: immunoSEQ multiplex PCR; the TCRdb copy retains only in-frame clones and omits some. Clone size and V and J calls were adopted from that table, with D and trimming inferred from the DNA. This sample has roughly 400,000 clones, with 70% to 90% found just once. The CDR3 is made up of 12 amino acids. CDR1 is SGHVS, CDR2 FNYEAQ, per germline. The V gene end was trimmed by 2 bases and the J gene end by 10 bases; junction bases not matched to a gene: 2.

The sequencing sample was made of PBMCs or T cells enriched from blood (not recorded which). This chain links TRBV7-6 with TRBJ2-1, with TRBD2 matching 7 bases. The receptor was derived from a woman under 30 who had been exposed to COVID-19. CDR3 in DNA: TGTGCCAGCAGCTTACCGGGACTAGAGCAGTTCTTC. Residues: CASSLPGLEQFF. The whole variable domain, remainder taken from reference TRBV7-6 and TRBJ2-1, is GAGVSQSPRYKVTKRGQDVALRCDPISGHVSLYWYRQALGQGPEFLTYFNYEAQQDKSGLPNDRFSAERPEGSISTLTIQRTEQRDSAMYRCASSLPGLEQFFGPGTRLTVL.